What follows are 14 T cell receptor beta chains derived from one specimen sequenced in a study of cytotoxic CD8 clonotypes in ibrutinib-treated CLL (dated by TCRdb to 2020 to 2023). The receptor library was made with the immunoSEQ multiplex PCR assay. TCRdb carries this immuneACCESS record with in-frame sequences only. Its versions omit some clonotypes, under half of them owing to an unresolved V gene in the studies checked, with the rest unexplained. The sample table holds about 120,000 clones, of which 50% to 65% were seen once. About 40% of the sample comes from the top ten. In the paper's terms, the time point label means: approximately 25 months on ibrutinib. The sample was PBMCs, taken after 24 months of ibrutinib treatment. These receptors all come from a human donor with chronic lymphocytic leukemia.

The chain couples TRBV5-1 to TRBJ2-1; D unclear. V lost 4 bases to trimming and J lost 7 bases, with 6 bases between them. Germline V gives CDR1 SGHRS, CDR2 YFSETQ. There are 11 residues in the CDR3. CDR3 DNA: TGCGCCAGCAGCCAACTAAATGAGCAGTTCTTC. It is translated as CASSQLNEQFF.

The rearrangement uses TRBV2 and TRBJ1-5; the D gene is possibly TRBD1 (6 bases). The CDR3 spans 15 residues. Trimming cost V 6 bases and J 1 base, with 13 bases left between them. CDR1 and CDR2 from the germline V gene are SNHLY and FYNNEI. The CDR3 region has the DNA TGTGCCAGCAGCGAAACAGGGATCAGCAATCAGCCCCAGCATTTT. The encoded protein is CASSETGISNQPQHF.

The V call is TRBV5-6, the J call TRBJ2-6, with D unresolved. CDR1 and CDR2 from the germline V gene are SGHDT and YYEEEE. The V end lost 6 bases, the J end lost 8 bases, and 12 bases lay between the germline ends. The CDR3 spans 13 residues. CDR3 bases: TGTGCCAGCAACTCCTTGGTGTCCAACGTCCTGACTTTC. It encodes CASNSLVSNVLTF.

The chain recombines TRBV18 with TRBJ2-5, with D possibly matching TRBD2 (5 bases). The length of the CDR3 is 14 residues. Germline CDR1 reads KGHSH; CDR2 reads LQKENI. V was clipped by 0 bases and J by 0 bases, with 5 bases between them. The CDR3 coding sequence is TGTGCCAGCTCACCACCTAGCGACCAAGAGACCCAGTACTTC. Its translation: CASSPPSDQETQYF. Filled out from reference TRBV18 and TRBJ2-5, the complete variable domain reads NAGVMQNPRHLVRRRGQEARLRCSPMKGHSHVYWYRQLPEEGLKFMVYLQKENIIDESGMPKERFSAEFPKEGPSILRIQQVVRGDSAAYFCASSPPSDQETQYFGPGTRLLVL.

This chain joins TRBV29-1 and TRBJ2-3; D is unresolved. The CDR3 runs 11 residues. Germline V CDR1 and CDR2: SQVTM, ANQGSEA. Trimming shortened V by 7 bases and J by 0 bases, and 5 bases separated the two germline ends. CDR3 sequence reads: CSGTSTDTQYF. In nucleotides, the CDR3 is TGCAGCGGAACTAGCACAGATACGCAGTATTTT.

For the CDR3, the DNA is TGTGCCAGCAGCTTAGTTACAGGGATCAGCAATCAGCCCCAGCATTTT. Translating gives CASSLVTGISNQPQHF. The rearrangement links TRBV7-9 to TRBJ1-5, with D perhaps matching TRBD1 (6 bases). Trimming cost V 1 base and J 1 base, with 11 bases left between them. The length of the CDR3 is 16 residues. Germline values: CDR1 SEHNR, CDR2 FQNEAQ (reference sequence).

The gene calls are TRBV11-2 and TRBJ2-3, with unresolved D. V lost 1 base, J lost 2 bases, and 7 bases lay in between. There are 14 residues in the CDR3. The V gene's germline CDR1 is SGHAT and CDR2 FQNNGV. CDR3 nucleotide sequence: TGTGCCAGCAGCTTAGGTGGACCCACAGATACGCAGTATTTT. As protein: CASSLGGPTDTQYF.

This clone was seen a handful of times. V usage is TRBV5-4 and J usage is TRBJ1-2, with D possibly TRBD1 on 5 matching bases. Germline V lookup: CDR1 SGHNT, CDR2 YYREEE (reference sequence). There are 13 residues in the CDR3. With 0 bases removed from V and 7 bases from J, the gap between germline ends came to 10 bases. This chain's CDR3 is CASSLDRSGGYTF. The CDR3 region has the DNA TGTGCCAGCAGCTTGGACAGGTCGGGTGGCTACACCTTC.

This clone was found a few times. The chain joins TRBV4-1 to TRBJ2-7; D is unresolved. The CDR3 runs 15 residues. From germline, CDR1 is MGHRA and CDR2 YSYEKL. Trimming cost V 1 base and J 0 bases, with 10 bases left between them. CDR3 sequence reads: CASSQAAAGSYEQYF. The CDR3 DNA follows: TGCGCCAGCAGCCAAGCGGCAGCAGGCTCCTACGAGCAGTACTTC.

The chain's CDR3 is CASGRNTGELFF. The CDR3 bases are TGTGCCAGCGGCAGGAACACCGGGGAGCTGTTTTTT. The V and J genes are TRBV9 and TRBJ2-2; D ambiguous. CDR1 and CDR2 from the germline V gene are SGDLS and YYNGEE. V was shortened by 7 bases and J by 1 base, with 5 bases between the two germline ends. This CDR3 has 12 amino acids.

The CDR3 region is CASSHFQGRYEQYF. CDR3 DNA sequence: TGTGCCAGCAGCCACTTCCAGGGGAGATACGAGCAGTACTTC. The chain employs TRBV7-9 and TRBJ2-7; maybe TRBD1 (6 bases). Germline CDR1 and CDR2: SEHNR and FQNEAQ (reference sequence). Trimming removed 5 bases from V and 4 bases from J, with 15 bases in between. The CDR3 has 14 amino acids.

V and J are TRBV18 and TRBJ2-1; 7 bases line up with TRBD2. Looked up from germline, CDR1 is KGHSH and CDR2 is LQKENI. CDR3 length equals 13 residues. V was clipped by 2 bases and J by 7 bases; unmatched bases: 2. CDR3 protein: CASSPFGGNEQFF. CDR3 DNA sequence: TGTGCCAGCTCACCATTCGGGGGGAATGAGCAGTTCTTC.

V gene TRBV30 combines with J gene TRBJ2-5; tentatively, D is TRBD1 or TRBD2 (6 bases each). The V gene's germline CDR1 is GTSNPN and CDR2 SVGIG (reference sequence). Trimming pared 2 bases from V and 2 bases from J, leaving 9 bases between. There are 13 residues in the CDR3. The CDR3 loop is CAWSTGTQETQYF. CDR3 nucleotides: TGTGCCTGGAGTACAGGGACTCAAGAGACCCAGTACTTC.

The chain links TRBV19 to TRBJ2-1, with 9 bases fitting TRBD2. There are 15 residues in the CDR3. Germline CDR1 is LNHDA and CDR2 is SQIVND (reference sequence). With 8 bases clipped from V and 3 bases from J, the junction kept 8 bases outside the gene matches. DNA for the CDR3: TGTGCCAGTGCCAGGAGCGGGGGGCTCTACAATGAGCAGTTCTTC. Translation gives CASARSGGLYNEQFF.